This T cell receptor beta chain was documented in a study of blood T cells in healthy people across ages (dated by TCRdb to the mid-2010s). About the full investigation: In model experiments, template switching captured roughly one uniquely barcoded TCR beta cDNA molecule for every two T cells. Donors of different ages were randomly distributed across sequencing lanes to avoid experimental bias. The study measured age-related changes in TCR beta repertoire diversity using deep sequencing normalized with unique cDNA molecular identifiers. Four age groups were formed from the donors: young (average roughly 15 years), middle-aged (less than 40), aged (roughly 58) and long-lived (82). Using the same blood draw, the study looked at two additional independent replicas of 1 million unique cDNA reads for two donors, one aged 18 to 29 and the other aged 80 or older.

The approximately 39 donors, aged about 6 to 90 years, were systemically healthy Caucasian individuals from Russia. Each donor gave around 9.5 milliliters of peripheral blood, collected into EDTA-treated Vacutainer tubes. Ficoll-Paque density-gradient centrifugation was used to isolate PBMCs, with at least 6.5 million per sample. Trizol reagent was used to extract total RNA from PBMCs, with at least 5.5 micrograms per sample. For every donor, an aliquot of PBMCs went through flow cytometry to measure the percentages of naive CD45RAhigh/CD27high T cells. The library was prepared using 5' RACE. Sequencing was performed on an Illumina HiSeq 2500. A second PCR of 7 to 11 cycles was performed with a sample-barcoded 5' primer and a J-beta primer mix. Each TCR beta cDNA molecule received a unique molecular identifier from a template-switch 5' adaptor carrying 12 random nucleotides. Each sample yielded at least 3 million CDR3-containing paired-end reads. All of the RNA was converted into first-strand cDNA using the Mint cDNA synthesis kit, with a TRBC-specific oligonucleotide serving as the primer. All cDNA was treated with uracil-DNA glycosylase and then went through a first 18-cycle PCR with the universal primers M1SS and BC2_uni_R. In the paper's pipeline: Normalization of each sample was performed by random selection of 1 million high-quality reads, each carrying a distinct molecular identifier. Reads with shared molecular identifiers were discarded instead of being binned into consensus sequences. MiTCR, run with a Q25 quality threshold and the strictest error-elimination algorithm, handled CDR3 identification, clonotype clustering and error correction. A nonparametric unseen species model using Euler transformation provided a lower-bound estimate of total TCR beta diversity. The public reads were reanalyzed by TCRdb: fastp trimming at Q25, MiXCR alignment, in-frame beta chains only. Rows matching on CDR3 protein sequence are summarized as one entry with the most common DNA and genes. The V and J calls come from TCRdb's annotation, not from the publication. A total of hundreds of thousands of distinct CDR3 sequences appear in this sample, over 40% of them only once. The top ten hold 13% of the sample.

General conclusions and limits of the study: Because profiling used bulk unsorted PBMCs, naive and antigen-experienced compartments could not be compared conclusively. As age increased, observed TCR beta diversity per million T cells dropped in a roughly linear way, and a significant reduction was already evident by age 40. Compared with the aged group, the long-lived group had more naive CD4+ T cells, fewer expanded clones and increased TCR diversity, suggesting age selection. Estimates of total diversity based on one million sequenced T cells were regarded as lower bounds and as underestimates. The CMV infection status of donors was not known, potentially confounding age-related changes in expanded clonotypes. A strong correlation was found between observed TCR beta diversity and the percentage of naive T cells measured by flow cytometry.

This clonotype was seen repeatedly, ten times or more. Its antigen is not yet known. No much larger clone is present one base from it, and per-base qualities are unavailable. Taken from cysteine to phenylalanine, the CDR3 has 15 residues. The read is trimmed to its CDR3 DNA, 45 bases read in frame from base 1. Taken from the germline V gene (reference sequence), the CDR1 and CDR2 loops are MNHEY and SMNVEV. Trimming accounts for 4 bases at V and 2 bases at J, while the number of junction bases matched to no gene is 5. The chain employs TRBV27 and TRBJ2-7, and TRBD2 aligns with 10 junction nucleotides. This TCR was sampled from a woman of 80 years or more in good health. The specimen was blood. The CDR3 loop reads CASSSAGGLTYEQYF. The sequenced DNA is TGTGCCAGCAGTTCAGCGGGAGGGCTCACCTACGAGCAGTACTTC.